The 7 T cell receptor beta chains reported below all come from one sample, sequenced in a study of T cells in Graves' hyperthyroidism and ophthalmopathy. Amplified TCR beta CDR3 regions derived from RNA transcripts. First-round RT-PCR targeting the TCR CDR3 was performed with the HTBI primer set. TCRdb reanalysed the multiplex PCR reads using MiXCR and keeps one entry per CDR3 protein. Of around 500,000 distinct CDR3 sequences listed, around 16% are singletons. The specimen sequenced was blood. Receptor source: a woman in her thirties with Graves' ophthalmopathy.

This clonotype was found many times. The gene calls are TRBV28 and TRBJ2-7; D possibly corresponds to TRBD2 (5 bases). V was clipped by 3 bases and J by 6 bases, with 12 bases between them. CDR3 length: 13 residues. The germline V gene encodes CDR1 MDHEN and CDR2 SYDVKM. The CDR3 protein is CASSLPIEGEQYF. CDR3 coding DNA: TGTGCCAGCAGTTTGCCTATTGAGGGCGAGCAGTACTTC.

This clonotype appeared a few times. The chain carries TRBV18 and TRBJ2-1, with 9 nucleotides matching TRBD2. The CDR3 is made up of 17 amino acids. J lost 2 bases, V lost 0 bases, and 5 bases had no gene match. CDR1 and CDR2 from the germline V gene are KGHSH and LQKENI. CDR3 nucleotides: TGTGCCAGCTCACCACCTGGTGGCGGGAGGGCCTACAATGAGCAGTTCTTC. Protein product: CASSPPGGGRAYNEQFF.

The sample holds many counts of this clonotype. J is TRBJ2-5 and V is TRBV19; either TRBD1 or TRBD2 may fit D (5 bases each). Germline values: CDR1 LNHDA, CDR2 SQIVND (reference sequence). V was shortened by 1 base and J by 2 bases, with 8 bases between the two germline ends. The CDR3 totals 14 residues. CDR3 nucleotides: TGTGCCAGTAGTATAGGGGGACGACAAGAGACCCAGTACTTC. This translates into CASSIGGRQETQYF.

The sample holds a few counts of this clonotype. The chain employs TRBV5-1 and TRBJ2-2; perhaps TRBD2 as D (5 bases). CDR3 size: 14 residues. V was shortened by 3 bases and J by 4 bases, with 10 bases between the two germline ends. From germline, CDR1 is SGHRS and CDR2 YFSETQ. The CDR3 sequence: CASSSDGLTGELFF. The CDR3 DNA reads as TGCGCCAGCAGCTCGGACGGACTCACCGGGGAGCTGTTTTTT.

This clonotype came up once. The CDR3 loop reads CASSPKETSPLHF. In DNA form, the CDR3 reads TGTGCCAGCTCACCAAAAGAAACTTCACCCCTCCACTTT. This sequence joins TRBV18 and TRBJ1-6; D gene unclear. Per germline, CDR1 KGHSH and CDR2 LQKENI. V lost 2 bases and J lost 9, with 8 bases in between. This CDR3 comprises 13 residues.

This clonotype has just a few counts. This rearrangement joins TRBV12-3 or TRBV12-4 to TRBJ1-1; D perhaps matches TRBD1 (5 bases). The length of the CDR3 is 11 residues. V was trimmed by 3 bases and J by 11 bases, leaving 10 bases between them. The chain's CDR3 is CASSFGGLAFF. In DNA, the CDR3 is TGTGCCAGCAGTTTTGGGGGTTTGGCTTTCTTT.

V usage is TRBV20-1 and J usage is TRBJ1-1, with 7 bases matching TRBD1. Germline V gene lookup returns CDR1 DFQATT and CDR2 SNEGSKA (reference sequence). This CDR3 has 15 residues. The junction had 9 bases not matched to a gene; V was cut back by 1 base and J by 4 bases. CDR3 sequence reads: CSARALDREGTEAFF. The DNA for the CDR3 is TGCAGTGCTAGAGCCCTAGACAGGGAAGGCACTGAAGCTTTCTTT.